This record concerns one T cell receptor (beta chain) sequence. Its target is not known. The data originate from a study of T cell responses to AZD1222 COVID-19 vaccine. Some clones are missing from TCRdb's copy, which holds only in-frame ones; the method was immunoSEQ multiplex PCR. The table shows about 180,000 clones, with approximately 94% occurring only once. Germline V lookup: CDR1 MNHNS, CDR2 SASEGT. V was cut by 1 base and J by 13 bases, with 14 bases left in between. CDR3 length: 13 residues. Analyses pooled second doses at about 4 or about 12 weeks. Overall study findings and caveats: Along spike, vaccine-associated CD4 TCRs were found throughout, with dominance at 160-218 and 743-854. Epitopes outside B.1.351 and B.1.1.7 mutated regions reportedly drew nearly half of spike TCRs. The donor cohort was predominantly white British with a female majority, and clonal diversity may have been underestimated.

The origin of this receptor is an adult who received the AZD1222 COVID-19 vaccine. This sequence joins TRBV6-1 and TRBJ1-3; TRBD1 might be the D (5 bases). The sequencing here drew on peripheral blood, taken 28 days after the second AZD1222 dose. CDR3 amino acids: CASSEGVGAGIYF. The CDR3 DNA is TGTGCCAGCAGTGAAGGGGTCGGGGCTGGTATATATTTT.